The 7 T cell receptor beta chains in this list originate from one sample, sequenced in a study of beta chain features in type 1 diabetes. Notes on the study in general: When Type 1 diabetes patients were examined, their TCRB CDR3s proved moderately but significantly shorter in all four CD4+ subsets.

Reverse transcribing all isolated RNA meant expressed TCRB transcripts were sequenced. Only in-frame clones appear in the TCRdb table, and some are missing; sequencing was by immunoSEQ multiplex PCR. The sample has hundreds of thousands of clones, about an eighth seen once. No cognate antigen is known for these TCRs. The sample consisted of naive CD4+ T cells from blood. The receptors stem from a man aged 18 to 30 with type 1 diabetes.

The chain joins TRBV30 to TRBJ1-2, with unresolved D. V was shortened by 5 bases and J by 0 bases, with 7 bases between the two germline ends. Germline V CDR1 and CDR2: GTSNPN, SVGIG (reference sequence). The CDR3 is 12 residues long. CDR3 sequence (DNA): TGTGCCTGGGAGATAGCTAACTATGGCTACACCTTC. Translated, it gives CAWEIANYGYTF.

There are a few counts of this clone. The chain recombines TRBV2 with TRBJ2-7; TRBD2 might be the D (6 bases). The V and J ends lost 5 bases and 3 bases respectively, with 14 bases between them. CDR1 is SNHLY, CDR2 FYNNEI, per germline. The CDR3 is 14 residues long. CDR3 sequence: CASSPHVADYEQYF. CDR3 sequence (DNA): TGTGCCAGCAGTCCACACGTAGCGGACTACGAGCAGTACTTC.

This clone was seen a handful of times. The J gene is TRBJ1-5, the V gene TRBV4-1; D perhaps matches TRBD1 (5 bases). Trimming removed 0 bases at V and 6 bases at J, with 15 bases between. Germline values: CDR1 MGHRA, CDR2 YSYEKL. The CDR3 loop spans 16 amino acids. This CDR3 reads CASSQDSGFGSQPQHF. The CDR3 DNA reads TGCGCCAGCAGCCAAGATTCAGGGTTTGGTTCTCAGCCCCAGCATTTT.

In its sample, this clone was seen a few times. The rearrangement joins TRBV5-1 to TRBJ2-1, with D tentatively TRBD2 (6 bases). Germline V gene sequence: CDR1 SGHRS, CDR2 YFSETQ. Trimming stripped 4 bases from V and 12 bases from J, with 26 bases between. This CDR3 contains 16 residues. The CDR3 DNA sequence: TGCGCCAGCAGCCCACTTCTCCAGGAGGGTGGGCTTGGGCAGTTCTTC. This encodes CASSPLLQEGGLGQFF.

This clone was seen a handful of times. This sequence joins TRBV7-9 and TRBJ2-7, with 7 bases lining up with TRBD1. The CDR3 totals 14 residues. V lost 2 bases to trimming and J lost 2 bases; unmatched junction nucleotides: 3. The germline CDR1 and CDR2 sequences are SEHNR and FQNEAQ (reference sequence). Here the CDR3 reads CASSLWDRTYEQYF. In nucleotides, the CDR3 is TGTGCCAGCAGCTTATGGGACAGAACCTACGAGCAGTACTTC.

This clone was found a few times. CDR3 in amino acids: CASSLLGQNTEAFF. DNA of the CDR3: TGTGCCAGCAGCCTCCTAGGGCAGAACACTGAAGCTTTCTTT. This chain joins TRBV6-5 and TRBJ1-1; no firm D call. This CDR3 is 14 amino acids long. Germline V gene lookup returns CDR1 MNHEY and CDR2 SVGAGI. Trimming cost V 6 bases and J 1 base, with 12 bases left between them.

V is TRBV5-4 and J is TRBJ2-4; a weak D match, TRBD1 (6 bases). V lost 3 bases and J lost 5, with 15 bases in between. Germline lookup yields CDR1 SGHNT and CDR2 YYREEE (reference sequence). The CDR3 is made up of 15 amino acids. This chain's CDR3 is CASSSKTGLENIQYF. In DNA, the CDR3 is TGTGCCAGCAGCTCTAAAACAGGGCTTGAAAACATTCAGTACTTC.